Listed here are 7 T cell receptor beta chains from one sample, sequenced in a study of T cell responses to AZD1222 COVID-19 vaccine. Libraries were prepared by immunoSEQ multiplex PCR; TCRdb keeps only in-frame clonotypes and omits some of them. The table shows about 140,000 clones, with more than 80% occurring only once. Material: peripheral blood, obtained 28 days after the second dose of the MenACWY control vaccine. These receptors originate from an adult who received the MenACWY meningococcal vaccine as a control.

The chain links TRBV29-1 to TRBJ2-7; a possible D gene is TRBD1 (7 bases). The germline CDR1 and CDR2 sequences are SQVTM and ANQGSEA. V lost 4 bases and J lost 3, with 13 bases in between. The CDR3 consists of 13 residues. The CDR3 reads CSVVQGGLYEQYF. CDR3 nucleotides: TGCAGCGTTGTCCAGGGGGGACTCTACGAGCAGTACTTC.

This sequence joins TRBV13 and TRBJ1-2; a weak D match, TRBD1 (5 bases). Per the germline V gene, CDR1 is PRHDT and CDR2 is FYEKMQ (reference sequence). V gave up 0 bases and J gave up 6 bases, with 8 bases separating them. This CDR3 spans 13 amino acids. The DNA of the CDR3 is TGTGCCAGCAGCTTAGGAGGGGCGGATGGCTACACCTTC. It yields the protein CASSLGGADGYTF.

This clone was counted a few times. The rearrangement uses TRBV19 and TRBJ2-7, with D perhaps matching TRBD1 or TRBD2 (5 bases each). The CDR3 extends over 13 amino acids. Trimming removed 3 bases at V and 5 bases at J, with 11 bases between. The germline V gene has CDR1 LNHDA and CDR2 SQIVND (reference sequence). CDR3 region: CASSIGLGDEQYF. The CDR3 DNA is TGTGCCAGTAGTATCGGCCTGGGGGACGAGCAGTACTTC.

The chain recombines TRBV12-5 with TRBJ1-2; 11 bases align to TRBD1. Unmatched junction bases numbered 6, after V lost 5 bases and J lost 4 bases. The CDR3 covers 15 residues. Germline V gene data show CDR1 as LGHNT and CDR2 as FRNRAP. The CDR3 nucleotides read TGTGCTAGTGGTGTGGACAGGGGGCAAGTCTATGGCTACACCTTC. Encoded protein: CASGVDRGQVYGYTF.

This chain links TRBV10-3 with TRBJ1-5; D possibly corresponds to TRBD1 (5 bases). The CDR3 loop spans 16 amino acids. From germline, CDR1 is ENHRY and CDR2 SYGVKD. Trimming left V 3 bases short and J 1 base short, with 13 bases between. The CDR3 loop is CAISDVGAQSNQPQHF. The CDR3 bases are TGTGCCATCAGTGATGTAGGGGCTCAAAGCAATCAGCCCCAGCATTTT.

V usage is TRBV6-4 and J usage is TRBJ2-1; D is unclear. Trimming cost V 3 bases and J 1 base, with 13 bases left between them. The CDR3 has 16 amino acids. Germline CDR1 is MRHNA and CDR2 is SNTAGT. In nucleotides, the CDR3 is TGTGCCAGCAGTGAGCACTTCGGAGTATCCTACAATGAGCAGTTCTTC. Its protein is CASSEHFGVSYNEQFF.

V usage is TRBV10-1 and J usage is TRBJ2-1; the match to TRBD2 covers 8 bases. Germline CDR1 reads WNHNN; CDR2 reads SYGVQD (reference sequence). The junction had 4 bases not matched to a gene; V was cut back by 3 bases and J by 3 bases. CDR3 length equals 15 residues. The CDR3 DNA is TGCGCCAGCAGTGATTCGAGCGGGAGCTACAATGAGCAGTTCTTC. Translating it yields CASSDSSGSYNEQFF.